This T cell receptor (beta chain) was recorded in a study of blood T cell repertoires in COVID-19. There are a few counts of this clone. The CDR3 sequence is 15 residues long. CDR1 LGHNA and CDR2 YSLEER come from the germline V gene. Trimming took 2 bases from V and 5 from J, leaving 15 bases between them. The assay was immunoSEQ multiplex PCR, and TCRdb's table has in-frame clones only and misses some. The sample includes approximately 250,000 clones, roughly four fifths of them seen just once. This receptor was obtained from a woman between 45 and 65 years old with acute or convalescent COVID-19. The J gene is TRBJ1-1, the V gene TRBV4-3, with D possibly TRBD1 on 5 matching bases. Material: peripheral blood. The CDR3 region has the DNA TGCGCCAGCAGCCAATTTTGGGGGGGGAATACTGAAGCTTTCTTT. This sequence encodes CASSQFWGGNTEAFF.